The rows below give T cell receptor beta chains drawn from one sample of a study of Graves' ophthalmopathy and Graves' hyperthyroidism. MiXCR, applied by TCRdb to the multiplex PCR reads, yields one record per CDR3 protein. The sample lists about 370,000 distinct CDR3 sequences, approximately 20% occurring once. The sequenced material came from peripheral blood. These receptors originate from a woman aged 18 to 35 with Graves' ophthalmopathy. The CDR3 runs from the conserved cysteine through the conserved F or W. A D gene is named only where the DNA matches it firmly. Clone size is not always given. Where it is, it says once, few, many or a class for expanded clones.

>TRBJ1-2|NA|NA|TRBV6-2/TRBV6-3
TGTGCCAGCAGTTACTCGACGGTAGCCTCTAACTATGGCTACACCTTC
CASSYSTVASNYGYTF
>TRBJ1-2|NA|many|TRBV3-1
TGTGCCAGCAGCCAAGGTAGTAACCTAGGCTATGGCTACACCTTC
CASSQGSNLGYGYTF
>TRBJ1-2|NA|NA|TRBV20-1
TGCAGTGCTAGAGAACCTGACAGGACCTATGGCTACACCTTC
CSAREPDRTYGYTF
>TRBJ2-5|NA|many|TRBV27
TGTGCCAGCAGTACTTCTGGACGGGTACAAGAGACCCAGTACTTC
CASSTSGRVQETQYF
>TRBJ2-2|NA|NA|TRBV19
TGTGCCAGCCTCGAGCAAAACACCGGGGAGCTGTTTTTT
CASLEQNTGELFF
>TRBJ2-7|TRBD1|once|TRBV6-1
TGTGCCAGCATGAGGGACAGGGACTACGAGCAGTACTTC
CASMRDRDYEQYF
>TRBJ2-5|TRBD1|many|TRBV28
TGTGCCAGCAGTACCAACGACAGGGCCGGGACCCAGTACTTC
CASSTNDRAGTQYF
>TRBJ1-5|TRBD1|many|TRBV28
TGTGCCAGCAGTGTCGCTTCAGGGGGAGGTCAGCCCCAGCATTTT
CASSVASGGGQPQHF
>TRBJ2-5|TRBD1|many|TRBV20-1
TGCAGTGCTAGAGCTGCGACAGGGGGAGAGACCCAGTACTTC
CSARAATGGETQYF
>TRBJ1-5|NA|many|TRBV7-8
TGTGCCAGCAGCTCAGGCCGGGACAAGCATTTT
CASSSGRDKHF
>TRBJ2-5|NA|NA|TRBV18
TGTGCCAGCTCACCAAAGACAGGTCAAGAGACCCAGTACTTC
CASSPKTGQETQYF
>TRBJ1-5|TRBD1|many|TRBV6-1
TGTGCCAGCAGGCCGGGACAGGGGCAGCCCCAGCATTTT
CASRPGQGQPQHF
>TRBJ2-1|NA|many|TRBV12-3/TRBV12-4
TGTGCCAGCAGTTTAAGACTCAACAATGAGCAGTTCTTC
CASSLRLNNEQFF
>TRBJ1-2|NA|many|TRBV6-1
TGTGCCAGCAGTAAACCGGGACCCAACTATGGCTACACCTTC
CASSKPGPNYGYTF
>TRBJ2-7|NA|many|TRBV4-1
TGCGCCAGCAGTCAAGATTGGGGCGACTCCTACGAGCAGTACTTC
CASSQDWGDSYEQYF
>TRBJ2-7|TRBD2|many|TRBV6-2/TRBV6-3
TGTGCCAGCAGCTCAAGCGGGAGTTTCGGGGAGCAGTACTTC
CASSSSGSFGEQYF
>TRBJ2-7|TRBD1|NA|TRBV6-2/TRBV6-3
TGTGCCAGCAGTAGGACAGGAACCGTTATATTCGACGAGCAGTACTTC
CASSRTGTVIFDEQYF
>TRBJ2-7|TRBD1|many|TRBV7-2
TGTGCCAGCAGCTTATCGGGACAGGGGCCCAAGCAGTACTTC
CASSLSGQGPKQYF
>TRBJ1-1|NA|medium-sized|TRBV12-3/TRBV12-4
TGTGCCAGCAGTTTAATCGTCGGCACTGAAGCTTTCTTT
CASSLIVGTEAFF
>TRBJ2-7|NA|many|TRBV6-2/TRBV6-3
TGTGCCAGCAGTTACCCAACGGACGGGTTCTCCTACGAGCAGTACTTC
CASSYPTDGFSYEQYF
>TRBJ1-1|NA|many|TRBV6-2/TRBV6-3
TGTGCCAGCACCACTCTTTCTCAGGGGCGCGTTGCGAACACTGAAGCTTTCTTT
CASTTLSQGRVANTEAFF
>TRBJ1-2|NA|many|TRBV28
TGTGCCAGCAGCCCCCCGGCCACCTCGTATGGCTACACCTTC
CASSPPATSYGYTF
>TRBJ2-7|TRBD1|many|TRBV6-1
TGTGCCAGCACCCCTTTTAGGGACAGGGACGACGAGCAGTACTTC
CASTPFRDRDDEQYF
>TRBJ2-7|NA|many|TRBV19
TGTGCCAGTAGTAACGGACTACACTACGAGCAGTACTTC
CASSNGLHYEQYF
>TRBJ1-1|NA|many|TRBV15
TGTGCCACCAGCAGACCAACTGACCCTGAAGGCACTGAAGCTTTCTTT
CATSRPTDPEGTEAFF
>TRBJ2-5|TRBD2|many|TRBV20-1
TGCAGTGCTAGAGCGGCTAGCGGGAGGGCCGGGGTAGAGACCCAGTACTTC
CSARAASGRAGVETQYF
>TRBJ1-2|NA|many|TRBV4-3
TGCGCCAGCAGCCAAGCCGGGACACTAAACTATGGCTACACCTTC
CASSQAGTLNYGYTF
>TRBJ1-5|NA|many|TRBV10-1
TGCGCCAGCAGCAGGGGAGTCGGTCAGCCCCAGCATTTT
CASSRGVGQPQHF
>TRBJ1-5|NA|many|TRBV12-3/TRBV12-4
TGTGCCAGCAGCCTTTTGGGGGGGGGGTTAAGCAATCAGCCCCAGCATTTT
CASSLLGGGLSNQPQHF
>TRBJ2-7|NA|NA|TRBV20-1
TGCAGTGCTAGAGTGGGTGGGAGGTCCTCCTACGAGCAGTACTTC
CSARVGGRSSYEQYF
>TRBJ1-6|NA|many|TRBV6-1
TGTGCCAGCAGTCCATTTGGGTTCAGGGATAATTCACCCCTCCACTTT
CASSPFGFRDNSPLHF
>TRBJ1-2|TRBD1|once|TRBV6-5
TGTGCCAGCAGTTACTTGACAGGGGTCTACACCTTC
CASSYLTGVYTF
>TRBJ1-5|NA|many|TRBV4-1
TGCGCCAGCAGCCAAGATCTTGGTCAGCCCCAGCATTTT
CASSQDLGQPQHF
>TRBJ2-5|NA|NA|TRBV24-1
TGTGCCACCAGTGATTTAGACGGTCAAGAGACCCAGTACTTC
CATSDLDGQETQYF
>TRBJ2-7|NA|many|TRBV27
TGTGCCAGCAGCACCGAACTAAGCGGAAAATCCTACGAGCAGTACTTC
CASSTELSGKSYEQYF
>TRBJ1-6|NA|many|TRBV20-1
TGCAGTGCTCGGGGGGAGACAAGGTCACCCCTCCACTTT
CSARGETRSPLHF
>TRBJ2-7|TRBD1|many|TRBV19
TGTGCCAGTAGTATAGACAGGGGGCACTACGAGCAGTACTTC
CASSIDRGHYEQYF
>TRBJ1-2|NA|NA|TRBV9
TGTGCCAGCAGCGCCCTAGAGGGGTTCTATGGCTACACCTTC
CASSALEGFYGYTF
>TRBJ2-5|NA|many|TRBV6-5
TGTGCCAGCAGTTATCCAGGGGTAGAGACCCAGTACTTC
CASSYPGVETQYF
>TRBJ1-5|NA|many|TRBV28
TGTGCCAGTGCGACAGTCTATAGCAATCAGCCCCAGCATTTT
CASATVYSNQPQHF
>TRBJ2-7|TRBD1|many|TRBV12-3/TRBV12-4
TGTGCCAGCAGTTGGGGGGACAGGGGCTACGAGCAGTACTTC
CASSWGDRGYEQYF
>TRBJ2-2|TRBD2|NA|TRBV11-2
TGTGCCAGCAGCCCAAACTTCCGACTAGCGGGAGCCGGGGAGCTGTTTTTT
CASSPNFRLAGAGELFF
>TRBJ2-4|NA|few|TRBV28
TGTGCCAGCAGTCCCTCCGGGTTAGCCGAGAAAAACATTCAGTACTTC
CASSPSGLAEKNIQYF
>TRBJ2-5|TRBD2|NA|TRBV7-6
TGTGCCAGCAGCTTTCCTTCGGGGGGAGGGGAGACCCAGTACTTC
CASSFPSGGGETQYF
>TRBJ2-7|TRBD1|many|TRBV7-9
TGTGCCAGCAGCCCCTTTGGGACAGAAGCCTACGAGCAGTACTTC
CASSPFGTEAYEQYF
>TRBJ1-5|NA|many|TRBV29-1
TGCAGCGTTGGGGATAGCAATCAGCCCCAGCATTTT
CSVGDSNQPQHF
>TRBJ1-5|NA|NA|TRBV7-2
TGTGCCAGCAGCTTATGGGCAGGGGATCAGCCCCAGCATTTT
CASSLWAGDQPQHF
>TRBJ2-7|TRBD1|many|TRBV11-2
TGTGCCAGCAGCTTAGACCGGCTGATACAGGGGTACGAGCAGTACTTC
CASSLDRLIQGYEQYF
>TRBJ2-2|TRBD2|many|TRBV12-3/TRBV12-4
TGTGCCAGCAGTTTAGAACTAGCGGAAAACACCGGGGAGCTGTTTTTT
CASSLELAENTGELFF
>TRBJ2-7|NA|many|TRBV6-2/TRBV6-3
TGTGCCAGCAGTTACTCGGGACTTAACAACGAGCAGTACTTC
CASSYSGLNNEQYF
>TRBJ1-6|TRBD1|many|TRBV30
TGTGCCTGGGGACAGGGAGCCAATTCACCCCTCCACTTT
CAWGQGANSPLHF
>TRBJ2-4|TRBD1|many|TRBV28
TGTGCCAGCAGTTTCTTTTGGGGGACAGGGTCGTCTGGCAAAAACATTCAGTACTTC
CASSFFWGTGSSGKNIQYF
>TRBJ1-1|NA|many|TRBV6-5
TGTGCCAGCAGTTACATTTTAACAGATTTGAACACTGAAGCTTTCTTT
CASSYILTDLNTEAFF
>TRBJ1-6|TRBD1|many|TRBV28
TGTGCCAGCAGTACCCCGGGACAGGGACATTCACCCCTCCACTTT
CASSTPGQGHSPLHF
>TRBJ2-7|NA|NA|TRBV20-1
TGCAGTGCTAGAGATCTTGGTAAAGGCCTCTACGAGCAGTACTTC
CSARDLGKGLYEQYF
>TRBJ1-5|NA|NA|TRBV12-3/TRBV12-4
TGTGCCAGCAGTTTAGCGGGGGGTACCAATCAGCCCCAGCATTTT
CASSLAGGTNQPQHF